These 27 T cell receptor beta chains were sequenced from one sample in a study of cytomegalovirus exposure and HLA in healthy donors. Primers included in the PCR were 60 Vbeta and 13 Jbeta primers. Sequenced by immunoSEQ multiplex PCR; TCRdb stores in-frame clones only, minus some. The repertoire consists of 150,000 to 200,000 clones, with around four fifths occurring once and the leading ten covering around 5%. The sample was PBMCs. These receptors were taken from a girl aged 5-17 years in good health and CMV-seropositive.

This chain links TRBV7-2 with TRBJ2-1, with unresolved D. CDR3 length equals 16 residues. V lost 1 base to trimming and J lost 0 bases, with 10 bases between them. Germline V gives CDR1 SGHTA, CDR2 FQGNSA. The CDR3 DNA reads TGTGCCAGCAGCTTAGATGGCAGACACTCCTACAATGAGCAGTTCTTC. It translates to CASSLDGRHSYNEQFF.

This clone is a singleton in its sample. One end of the junction fails to match germline, which may point to a read error. J is TRBJ1-2 and V is TRBV7-9, with TRBD1 identical over 7 bases. In germline, CDR1 is SEHNR, CDR2 FQNEAQ (reference sequence). This CDR3 region has 15 residues. CDR3 amino acids: CASSLANSGTAGYTF. In DNA, the CDR3 is TGTGCCAGCAGCCTAGCCAACTCCGGGACAGCAGGCTACACCTTC. Variable domain in full (rest from reference TRBV7-9 and TRBJ1-2): DTGVSQNPRHKITKRGQNVTFRCDPISEHNRLYWYRQTLGQGPEFLTYFQNEAQLEKSRLLSDRFSAERPKGSFSTLEIQRTEQGDSAMYLCASSLANSGTAGYTFGSGTRLTVV.

Notes on this clone: One end of the junction varies from germline; a read error may be responsible. The chain employs TRBV7-7 and TRBJ1-4, with D unclear. Germline lookup yields CDR1 SSHAT and CDR2 FNYEAQ (reference sequence). The CDR3 loop spans 16 amino acids. CDR3 nucleotides: TGTGCTAGCAGCCCCGGACCACGGGAAGGAGGAGAAAAACTGTTTTTT. It translates to CASSPGPREGGEKLFF.

The chain employs TRBV5-4 and TRBJ1-6; D gene ambiguous. V shed 2 bases and J shed 7 bases, with 13 bases lying between them. Germline V CDR1 and CDR2: SGHNT, YYREEE (reference sequence). This CDR3 comprises 15 residues. The chain's CDR3 is CASSLGGIRNSPLHF. CDR3 nucleotides: TGTGCCAGCAGCTTAGGAGGGATCCGGAATTCACCCCTCCACTTT.

This clone was counted a single time. V usage is TRBV27 and J usage is TRBJ1-1; no definite D call. CDR1 and CDR2 from the germline V gene are MNHEY and SMNVEV (reference sequence). V was shortened by 4 bases and J by 2 bases, with 11 bases between the two germline ends. The CDR3 contains 14 residues. The CDR3 nucleotides read TGTGCCAGCAGTTCTGCTAACCTTAACACTGAAGCTTTCTTT. Its protein product is CASSSANLNTEAFF.

Note on this clone: The junction departs from the called germline gene at one end, perhaps through a read error. V gene TRBV6-6 combines with J gene TRBJ1-1; TRBD1 matches at 7 bases. The CDR3 runs 14 residues. Germline CDR1 MNHNY, CDR2 SVGAGI (reference sequence). CDR3 sequence: CASTTDRRNTEAFF. CDR3 sequence (DNA): TGTGCTAGCACCACGGACAGGAGGAACACTGAAGCTTTCTTT.

V gene TRBV9 combines with J gene TRBJ2-2, with D possibly being TRBD1 (5 bases). The germline V gene encodes CDR1 SGDLS and CDR2 YYNGEE. V dropped 1 base and J dropped 4 bases, with 8 bases sitting between them. The CDR3 length is 14 residues. The CDR3 sequence: CASSVRGFTGELFF. CDR3 coding DNA: TGTGCCAGCAGCGTAAGGGGATTCACCGGGGAGCTGTTTTTT.

The V gene is TRBV7-9, the J gene TRBJ2-3; TRBD2 matches at 13 bases. CDR3 length: 18 residues. Germline trimming cut 3 bases from V and 2 bases from J; bases unmatched to any gene: 8. CDR1 is SEHNR, CDR2 FQNEAQ, per germline (reference sequence). CDR3 protein: CASSFRTSGGRPTDTQYF. The DNA of the CDR3 is TGTGCCAGCAGCTTTCGGACTAGCGGGGGCCGTCCCACAGATACGCAGTATTTT. Based on the CDR3 plus reference TRBV7-9 and TRBJ2-3, the full variable domain is DTGVSQNPRHKITKRGQNVTFRCDPISEHNRLYWYRQTLGQGPEFLTYFQNEAQLEKSRLLSDRFSAERPKGSFSTLEIQRTEQGDSAMYLCASSFRTSGGRPTDTQYFGPGTRLTVL.

CDR3 sequence: CASSAPGQRPSGANVLTF. CDR3 coding DNA: TGTGCCAGCAGTGCCCCGGGACAGAGACCCTCTGGGGCCAACGTCCTGACTTTC. V and J are TRBV2 and TRBJ2-6; 7 bases agree with TRBD1. Germline V gene lookup returns CDR1 SNHLY and CDR2 FYNNEI. There are 18 residues in the CDR3. The junction had 9 bases not matched to a gene; V was cut back by 4 bases and J by 0 bases.

V gene TRBV6-5 combines with J gene TRBJ1-1, with D possibly matching TRBD1 (5 bases). CDR1 is MNHEY and CDR2 is SVGAGI in the germline V gene. The CDR3 consists of 14 residues. Between the trimmed V and J ends, which lost 6 bases and 12 bases, there was a span of 23 bases. In DNA form, the CDR3 reads TGTGCCAGCAGCCGAGGAGGAGGGGAAGGAGATACTTTCTTT. Its translation is CASSRGGGEGDTFF.

This clone came up once. The chain combines TRBV2 with TRBJ1-1, with TRBD1 matching over 10 bases. The CDR3 consists of 15 residues. Germline V gene data show CDR1 as SNHLY and CDR2 as FYNNEI. Trimming cost V 6 bases and J 4 bases; bases outside gene matches: 8. The CDR3 coding sequence is TGTGCCAGCAGGCAGGACAGGGGGGGGGTCACTGAAGCTTTCTTT. It codes for CASRQDRGGVTEAFF.

The chain is built from TRBV6-1 and TRBJ1-5; D gene uncertain. V shed 11 bases and J shed 2 bases, with 16 bases lying between them. Germline CDR1 and CDR2: MNHNS and SASEGT. This CDR3 has 14 residues. CDR3 in DNA: TGTGCCGGCCATGAAGGAGGCGGCAATCAGCCCCAGCATTTT. This translates into CAGHEGGGNQPQHF.

V is TRBV18 and J is TRBJ1-2; TRBD1 aligns across 8 bases. The CDR3 length is 13 residues. The germline V gene encodes CDR1 KGHSH and CDR2 LQKENI. Germline trimming cut 3 bases from V and 7 bases from J; bases unmatched to any gene: 4. The CDR3 DNA sequence: TGTGCCAGCTCACCGGACAGGGAGGTTGGCTACACCTTC. It specifies CASSPDREVGYTF.

The rearrangement joins TRBV30 to TRBJ1-5, with 8 bases lining up with TRBD1. The CDR3 runs to 13 residues. Germline trimming cut 8 bases from V and 2 bases from J; bases unmatched to any gene: 5. Germline V gene lookup returns CDR1 GTSNPN and CDR2 SVGIG (reference sequence). The CDR3 loop reads CAGQTGGNQPQHF. The CDR3 DNA reads as TGTGCCGGACAGACAGGGGGCAATCAGCCCCAGCATTTT.

The chain uses TRBV18 and TRBJ1-1; D may be TRBD1 (5 bases). From germline, CDR1 is KGHSH and CDR2 LQKENI. The CDR3 runs 15 residues. Trimming pared 4 bases from V and 4 bases from J, leaving 16 bases between. The CDR3 DNA sequence: TGTGCCAGCTCACTCTCAGGGTACTCCAGCACTGAAGCTTTCTTT. This sequence encodes CASSLSGYSSTEAFF. Full variable domain (remainder filled in from reference TRBV18 and TRBJ1-1): NAGVMQNPRHLVRRRGQEARLRCSPMKGHSHVYWYRQLPEEGLKFMVYLQKENIIDESGMPKERFSAEFPKEGPSILRIQQVVRGDSAAYFCASSLSGYSSTEAFFGQGTRLTVV.

The chain combines TRBV10-2 with TRBJ1-5; D gene unclear. Per the germline V gene, CDR1 is WSHSY and CDR2 is SAAADI. The CDR3 runs to 15 residues. Trimming stripped 1 base from V and 3 bases from J, with 10 bases between. For the CDR3, the DNA is TGCGCCAGCAGTGAGTACTCTGGTTTCAATCAGCCCCAGCATTTT. It yields the protein CASSEYSGFNQPQHF.

The gene calls are TRBV9 and TRBJ2-2, with 8 nucleotides matching TRBD1. CDR1 and CDR2 (germline): SGDLS, YYNGEE. The V gene end was trimmed by 5 bases and the J gene end by 1 base; junction bases not matched to a gene: 10. CDR3 length: 17 amino acids. CDR3 DNA sequence: TGTGCCAGCAGTCCAGAGGGGGGACAGGTGAACACCGGGGAGCTGTTTTTT. Amino acid sequence: CASSPEGGQVNTGELFF.

There are a few counts of this clone. The chain uses TRBV4-1 and TRBJ1-2; D ambiguous. There are 17 residues in the CDR3. Trimming took 3 bases from V and 0 from J, leaving 17 bases between them. Germline values: CDR1 MGHRA, CDR2 YSYEKL. CDR3 loop: CASSHYGDSLANYGYTF. DNA for the CDR3: TGCGCCAGCAGCCATTATGGAGACTCCCTAGCTAACTATGGCTACACCTTC.

CDR3: CASSQESLPSYEQYF. The CDR3 DNA reads TGCGCCAGCAGCCAAGAGTCTCTACCCTCCTACGAGCAGTACTTC. The chain couples TRBV4-1 to TRBJ2-7, with D unclear. This CDR3 contains 15 residues. From germline, CDR1 is MGHRA and CDR2 YSYEKL. V was clipped by 0 bases and J by 0 bases, with 9 bases between them.

This rearrangement joins TRBV29-1 to TRBJ2-5; TRBD2 matches 10 bases. Germline values: CDR1 SQVTM, CDR2 ANQGSEA. V was clipped by 3 bases and J by 2 bases; unmatched bases: 3. The CDR3 extends over 14 amino acids. The CDR3 DNA follows: TGCAGCGTTGAGCTAGCGGGGGTGCAAGAGACCCAGTACTTC. It codes for CSVELAGVQETQYF.

The chain carries TRBV5-1 and TRBJ2-1; the D is unclear. The CDR3 sequence is 16 residues long. Germline V gives CDR1 SGHRS, CDR2 YFSETQ. V was clipped by 5 bases and J by 0 bases, with 15 bases between them. The CDR3 region is CASRLGLTGSYNEQFF. The DNA of the CDR3 is TGCGCCAGCAGGTTAGGTTTGACGGGCTCCTACAATGAGCAGTTCTTC.

This CDR3 is CASSLEQISYEQYF. Here the CDR3 DNA reads TGTGCCAGCAGTCTCGAACAGATCAGCTACGAGCAGTACTTC. V is TRBV6-5 and J is TRBJ2-7; no firm D call. From germline, CDR1 is MNHEY and CDR2 SVGAGI. V lost 5 bases and J lost 3, with 14 bases in between. The CDR3 loop spans 14 amino acids.

V and J are TRBV5-8 and TRBJ1-3; TRBD1 matches 7 bases. Germline values: CDR1 SGHTS, CDR2 YDEGEE. With V trimmed by 4 bases and J by 11 bases, 18 bases remained unmatched. This CDR3 spans 16 amino acids. The CDR3 region is CASSRGLGGAGTAIYF. DNA for the CDR3: TGTGCCAGCAGCCGGGGCTTAGGGGGCGCGGGTACCGCCATATATTTT.

The V and J genes are TRBV9 and TRBJ2-7; D is perhaps TRBD1 (6 bases). Deletions cut 5 bases from V and 0 bases from J, with 12 bases between. From germline, CDR1 is SGDLS and CDR2 YYNGEE. The CDR3 covers 14 residues. The CDR3 DNA reads TGTGCCAGCAGGCCCCTGGACAGCTCCTACGAGCAGTACTTC. Translated: CASRPLDSSYEQYF.

The chain is built from TRBV6-4 and TRBJ2-1, with TRBD2 matching 9 bases. Germline CDR1 reads MRHNA; CDR2 reads SNTAGT. This CDR3 is 15 amino acids long. J lost 6 bases, V lost 5 bases, and 8 bases had no gene match. DNA for the CDR3: TGTGCCAGCAGTTATAGCGGGGGAGGGGTCAATGAGCAGTTCTTC. Protein: CASSYSGGGVNEQFF.

This clone was counted once. The V and J genes are TRBV30 and TRBJ2-2, with D uncertain. V lost 2 bases and J lost 4, with 11 bases in between. The CDR3 extends over 14 amino acids. Germline V gene sequence: CDR1 GTSNPN, CDR2 SVGIG (reference sequence). The CDR3: CAWSYSQFTGELFF. CDR3 DNA: TGTGCCTGGAGTTATTCACAGTTCACCGGGGAGCTGTTTTTT.

This CDR3 is CASSPPGTRNEKLFF. The DNA for the CDR3 is TGTGCCAGCTCACCACCGGGGACAAGAAATGAAAAACTGTTTTTT. The rearrangement joins TRBV18 to TRBJ1-4; D may be TRBD1 (6 bases). V gave up 0 bases and J gave up 5 bases, with 10 bases separating them. CDR1 is KGHSH, CDR2 LQKENI, per germline. CDR3 length equals 15 residues.